Described below is a single TCR beta chain sequence and its context. In this sample, this clone turned up a few times. The antigen it recognizes is unknown. Base qualities are missing; no much larger clone stands one base away. This sample is drawn from a study of beta chain features in type 1 diabetes (dated by TCRdb to between 2017 and 2018). General notes on the study: Patients and healthy donors did not differ in mean age, gender distribution, total cell number or subset yield. Regulatory and stem cell-like memory subsets were isolated from only 8 patients and roughly eight healthy donors, whereas naive and central memory subsets came from all 30 or so donors. A total of roughly 110 million sorted cells were examined across all samples, and the number of cells per subset was strongly correlated with RNA yield. The study compared TCRB repertoires of sorted circulating CD4+ T cell subsets between recently diagnosed type 1 diabetes patients and matched healthy donors.

Summary of the overall study and its limitations: Because cDNA was sequenced instead of genomic DNA, activated cells with high expression could be over-represented, although the groups did not differ in activation or CD3 levels. Fewer insertions and more nucleotide deletions at VDJ recombination sites were observed in patients with type 1 diabetes, implying thymic rearrangement abnormalities. The naive, central memory and regulatory TCRB repertoires appeared to resemble one another more closely among patients than among healthy donors. Type 1 diabetes patients showed a moderate but significant shortening of TCRB CDR3 length in all four CD4+ subsets. HLA sub-analyses involved small numbers of individuals, so any influence of HLA type on TCRB rearrangement remained unresolved. Shorter templates might be favored by PCR, yet because patient and control samples were amplified and corrected together, any such skew would affect both groups equally.

All of the isolated RNA was reverse transcribed with the High Capacity cDNA Reverse Transcription Kit, so expressed TCRB transcripts were sequenced. Deep immunoSEQ sequencing was applied to naive, central memory and regulatory T cell samples, giving an average of roughly 3.3 million total reads per sample. Sorted cells were lysed in RLT buffer, and RNA was extracted using DNase-treated RNeasy Micro or Mini kits according to cell number. Each cell subset was processed separately to prevent cross-contamination, with patient and healthy donor samples processed together. TCRB sequences were amplified from cDNA with the immunoSEQ multiplex PCR, producing 87-bp fragments spanning the CDR3 region. Sequencing of the amplicons was performed on the Illumina HiSeq platform. In the authors' own workflow: PCR bias was corrected computationally using synthetic template baselines, and reads within Hamming distance 2 were collapsed, with unmergeable singletons discarded. By aligning reads against IMGT, V, D and J genes, CDR3 length, and insertions or deletions at six rearrangement sites were assigned. Within each subset, clonotype counts were normalized to sorted cell number, and only after that were true diversity and Gini coefficients computed with the tcR R package. The overlap coefficient, calculated on TCRB nucleotide sequences, was used to quantify repertoire sharing. TCRdb holds this immuneACCESS table with in-frame rearrangements only. Some clones are missing; in checked studies, unresolved V genes explain under half, and the rest has no known cause. The V and J calls and the clone size are those of that table, but D and trimming were determined from the DNA. A total of some 180,000 clones appear in this sample, about an eighth of them only once. The ten biggest clones cover 0.62% of the sample.

A single peripheral blood draw of approximately 100 mL on average was collected from each donor into heparinised tubes. Naive, central memory, regulatory and stem cell-like memory CD4+ T cells were sorted on a BD FACSAria II using a panel including CD45RO, CCR7, CD25, CD127, CD95 and CD27. A purity above 98% was achieved for all sorted populations. PBMCs were separated immediately by Lymphoprep density gradient centrifugation and were stained directly, without being cultured. So that batch effects would be minimized, each experiment stained and sorted samples in pairs, pairing one healthy donor with one patient. The receptor's source is a woman between 18 and 29 years old in good health. The sequencing sample was made of central memory CD4+ T cells from blood.

The CDR3 protein: CASRIGFSYEQYF. At the DNA level, the sequence is TGTGCCAGCAGAATCGGGTTCTCCTACGAGCAGTACTTC. The chain couples TRBV13 to TRBJ2-7, with no confident D gene call. CDR1 and CDR2 (PRHDT, FYEKMQ) derive from the germline V gene (reference sequence). The CDR3 sequence holds 13 residues, the cysteine and phenylalanine included. Just CDR3 DNA is preserved here, 39 bases in frame from base 1. V was cut back by 6 bases and J by 0 bases, leaving a gap of 9 bases between them. Outside the CDR3, residues come from the reference TRBV13 and TRBJ2-7 proteins, so the full variable domain is: AAGVIQSPRHLIKEKRETATLKCYPIPRHDTVYWYQQGPGQDPQFLISFYEKMQSDKGSIPDRFSAQQFSDYHSELNMSSLELGDSALYFCASRIGFSYEQYFGPGTRLTVT.